This T cell receptor (beta chain) was sequenced during a study of identical twins. The CDR3 length is 15 residues. Trimming left V 3 bases short and J 5 bases short, with 13 bases between. CDR1 KGHDR and CDR2 SFDVKD come from the germline V gene. This clonotype occurred a few times. Each CDR3 protein is one row after TCRdb ran MiXCR on the 5' RACE reads. The table lists a few hundred thousand distinct CDR3 sequences, 9.5% of them singletons, with around 7.1% in the top ten. The sample was also linked to a second study, of yellow fever vaccine responses in identical twins.

Specimen: CD8+ T cells sorted from blood. This sequence was found in a woman younger than 30 in good health. This chain connects TRBV24-1 to TRBJ2-1; D gene uncertain. The CDR3 loop is CATSDLPDLNNEQFF. CDR3 nucleotide sequence: TGTGCCACCAGTGATCTTCCAGACTTAAACAATGAGCAGTTCTTC.